This TCR beta chain comes out of a study of shared clonotypes between healthy human individuals. Each CD8 memory set brought CD45RO+ cells together with CCR7-negative CD45RA+ TemRA cells. Using immunoSEQ multiplex PCR, the repertoire was profiled, and TCRdb retains in-frame clones only, with some absent. The sample consists of hundreds of thousands of clones, roughly 87% of them appearing once. Germline values: CDR1 SNHLY, CDR2 FYNNEI. V was cut by 3 bases and J by 2 bases, with 8 bases left in between. This CDR3 has 13 amino acids. The J gene is TRBJ2-7, the V gene TRBV2; a weak D match, TRBD2 (5 bases). The sequenced material came from memory CD8+ T cells sorted from blood. As for subset: CD45RO+ cells pooled with CCR7-negative TemRA cells. This clonotype originated in a young man in good health. The CDR3 loop reads CASSEEVTYEQYF. The CDR3, as DNA: TGTGCCAGCAGTGAGGAGGTCACCTACGAGCAGTACTTC.